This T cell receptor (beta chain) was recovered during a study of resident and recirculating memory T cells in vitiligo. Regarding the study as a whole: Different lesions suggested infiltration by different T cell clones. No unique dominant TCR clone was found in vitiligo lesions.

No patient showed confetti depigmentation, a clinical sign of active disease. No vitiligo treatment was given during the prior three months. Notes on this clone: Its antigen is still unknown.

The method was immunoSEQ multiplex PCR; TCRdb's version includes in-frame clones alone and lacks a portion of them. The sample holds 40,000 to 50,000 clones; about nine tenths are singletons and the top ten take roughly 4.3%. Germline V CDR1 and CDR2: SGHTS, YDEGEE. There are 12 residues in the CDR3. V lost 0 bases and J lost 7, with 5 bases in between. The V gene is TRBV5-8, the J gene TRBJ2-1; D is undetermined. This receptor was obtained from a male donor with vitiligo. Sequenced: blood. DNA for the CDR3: TGTGCCAGCAGCTTGGTAGCAAATGAGCAGTTCTTC. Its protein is CASSLVANEQFF.